This entry lists 28 T cell receptor beta chains sequenced from one sample in a study of T cells in Graves' hyperthyroidism and ophthalmopathy. From RNA transcripts, TCR beta CDR3 regions were amplified. A set of HTBI primers served as the primers for a first-round RT-PCR of the TCR CDR3. TCRdb used MiXCR to reprocess the multiplex PCR reads, holding one entry per CDR3 protein. There are hundreds of thousands of distinct CDR3 sequences in the sample; about 45% occur only once, and roughly 8.2% lies in the top ten. Sequenced input: peripheral blood or thyroid tissue (not recorded which). These receptors all come from a woman between 18 and 30 years old with Graves' hyperthyroidism.

This clonotype was found a few times. The chain employs TRBV7-2 and TRBJ2-7; 9 bases are a match to TRBD1. The CDR3 has 15 residues. V dropped 5 bases and J dropped 0; count of bases not matched to a gene: 5. Germline assignment: CDR1 SGHTA and CDR2 FQGNSA. This CDR3 reads CASSPTGGLSYEQYF. Here the CDR3 DNA reads TGTGCCAGCAGCCCCACAGGGGGCCTCTCCTACGAGCAGTACTTC.

Concerning this clonotype itself: One junction end disagrees with the germline gene, perhaps due to a read error. The rearrangement joins TRBV15 to TRBJ2-2; D may be TRBD1 (5 bases). The CDR3 consists of 13 residues. Germline assignment: CDR1 LNHNV and CDR2 YYDKDF (reference sequence). The CDR3 here is CATSREAGFELFF. As DNA, the CDR3 is TGTGCCACCAGCCGAGAGGCAGGGTTCGAGCTGTTTTTT. Combining the CDR3 with reference TRBV15 and TRBJ2-2 gives the whole variable domain DAMVIQNPRYQVTQFGKPVTLSCSQTLNHNVMYWYQQKSSQAPKLLFHYYDKDFNNEADTPDNFQSRRPNTSFCFLDIRSPGLGDTAMYLCATSREAGFELFFGEGSRLTVL.

The rearrangement uses TRBV29-1 and TRBJ2-2; tentative D call: TRBD2 (6 bases). The CDR3 is 12 residues long. Looked up from germline, CDR1 is SQVTM and CDR2 is ANQGSEA. Trimming stripped 8 bases from V and 6 bases from J, with 13 bases between. The CDR3 is CSPLGGAGELFF. CDR3 sequence (DNA): TGCAGCCCTTTGGGCGGGGCCGGGGAGCTGTTTTTT.

This clonotype showed up many times. The chain joins TRBV7-9 to TRBJ1-2; a weak D match, TRBD1 (5 bases). V shed 4 bases and J shed 8 bases, with 11 bases lying between them. CDR1 and CDR2 from the germline V gene are SEHNR and FQNEAQ (reference sequence). This CDR3 is 12 amino acids long. The CDR3 DNA sequence: TGTGCCAGCAGCTACGGACAAGGCGGCTACACCTTC. Protein product: CASSYGQGGYTF.

This clonotype appeared a few times. The gene calls are TRBV29-1 and TRBJ1-4; D remains ambiguous. The CDR3 has 12 amino acids. CDR1 and CDR2 from the germline V gene are SQVTM and ANQGSEA. Trimming took 7 bases from V and 8 from J, leaving 14 bases between them. CDR3: CSAWSGREKLFF. CDR3 DNA: TGCAGCGCATGGTCCGGGAGGGAAAAACTGTTTTTT.

The genes are TRBV5-1 and TRBJ2-5; no definite D call. Per germline, CDR1 SGHRS and CDR2 YFSETQ. Trimming removed 0 bases at V and 6 bases at J, with 9 bases between. The CDR3 loop spans 13 amino acids. The DNA of the CDR3 is TGCGCCAGCAGCTTGGATCCGGAACAGACCCAGTACTTC. Amino acids: CASSLDPEQTQYF.

Comments on this clonotype: The junction and the germline gene differ at one end; a read error may be behind it. This chain uses TRBV10-3 with TRBJ2-7, with D tentatively TRBD2 (6 bases). The CDR3 has 13 amino acids. In germline, CDR1 is ENHRY, CDR2 SYGVKD. The CDR3 loop is CASSVAVPYEQYF. The DNA of the CDR3 is TGTGCCAGCAGTGTAGCGGTACCCTACGAGCAGTACTTC.

In this sample, this clonotype turned up a few times. This chain uses TRBV14 with TRBJ1-2; the match to TRBD1 covers 11 bases. CDR1 and CDR2 (germline): SGHDN, FVKESK. This CDR3 spans 18 amino acids. V shed 1 base, J shed 3 bases, and the junction held 10 bases outside the gene matches. CDR3: CASSQALDRGRSDYGYTF. DNA for the CDR3: TGTGCCAGCAGCCAAGCCCTGGACAGGGGGCGATCGGACTATGGCTACACCTTC. Complete variable domain (other parts from reference TRBV14 and TRBJ1-2): EAGVTQFPSHSVIEKGQTVTLRCDPISGHDNLYWYRRVMGKEIKFLLHFVKESKQDESGMPNNRFLAERTGGTYSTLKVQPAELEDSGVYFCASSQALDRGRSDYGYTFGSGTRLTVV.

This clonotype turned up a few times. The rearrangement uses TRBV5-1 and TRBJ2-6; the D gene is possibly TRBD1 (6 bases). The germline gives CDR1 SGHRS, CDR2 YFSETQ. Trimming took off 7 bases at V and 0 bases at J, with 17 bases between the two ends. CDR3 length equals 17 residues. The CDR3 DNA follows: TGCGCCAGCGTCTCTGGAACAGGGCGCTCTGGGGCCAACGTCCTGACTTTC. It translates to CASVSGTGRSGANVLTF.

The J gene is TRBJ1-1, the V gene TRBV7-6, with a tentative D call TRBD1 (5 bases). Trimming stripped 2 bases from V and 8 bases from J, with 15 bases between. The germline V gene has CDR1 SGHVS and CDR2 FNYEAQ. The CDR3 totals 14 residues. This chain's CDR3 is CASSLTRDELEAFF. CDR3 sequence (DNA): TGTGCCAGCAGCTTAACGCGGGACGAACTCGAAGCTTTCTTT.

The chain has TRBV20-1 and TRBJ2-7, with 9 bases matching TRBD1. Trimming at V came to 1 base and at J to 5 bases, leaving 9 bases not matched to a gene. The CDR3 has 15 residues. Germline V CDR1 and CDR2: DFQATT, SNEGSKA (reference sequence). CDR3 protein: CSARGTGGFGDEQYF. Here the CDR3 DNA reads TGCAGTGCTAGAGGTACAGGGGGCTTCGGTGACGAGCAGTACTTC.

The CDR3 protein is CASSFDSSSYEQYF. In nucleotides, the CDR3 is TGTGCCAGCAGCTTCGACAGCAGCTCCTACGAGCAGTACTTC. V and J are TRBV5-4 and TRBJ2-7, with D perhaps matching TRBD1 (5 bases). Germline V gives CDR1 SGHNT, CDR2 YYREEE (reference sequence). Trimming shortened V by 2 bases and J by 0 bases, and 9 bases separated the two germline ends. This CDR3 contains 14 residues.

V usage is TRBV14 and J usage is TRBJ1-1; D is ambiguous. V was clipped by 1 base and J by 7 bases, with 7 bases between them. The CDR3 totals 12 residues. CDR1 is SGHDN, CDR2 FVKESK, per germline. This CDR3 is CASSQGLGEAFF. CDR3 DNA: TGTGCCAGCAGCCAAGGCTTGGGTGAAGCTTTCTTT. The full variable domain, completed using reference TRBV14 and TRBJ1-1, is EAGVTQFPSHSVIEKGQTVTLRCDPISGHDNLYWYRRVMGKEIKFLLHFVKESKQDESGMPNNRFLAERTGGTYSTLKVQPAELEDSGVYFCASSQGLGEAFFGQGTRLTVV.

This clonotype was recorded many times. The rearrangement joins TRBV7-9 to TRBJ1-6, with 7 bases aligning to TRBD1. The CDR3 spans 13 residues. CDR1 is SEHNR, CDR2 FQNEAQ, per germline (reference sequence). J was trimmed by 14 bases and V by 5 bases; bases with no gene match: 9. The CDR3 is CASSKGRGTALHF. The CDR3 DNA reads as TGTGCCAGCAGCAAAGGCAGGGGGACGGCCCTCCACTTT.

J is TRBJ1-2 and V is TRBV29-1, with TRBD1 as a possible D gene (6 bases). V dropped 7 bases and J dropped 0 bases, with 12 bases sitting between them. The CDR3 contains 13 residues. Germline CDR1 reads SQVTM; CDR2 reads ANQGSEA. The CDR3 sequence: CSAGDTANYGYTF. The CDR3, as DNA: TGCAGCGCCGGGGACACTGCTAACTATGGCTACACCTTC. Drawing the rest from reference TRBV29-1 and TRBJ1-2, the complete variable domain is SAVISQKPSRDICQRGTSLTIQCQVDSQVTMMFWYRQQPGQSLTLIATANQGSEATYESGFVIDKFPISRPNLTFSTLTVSNMSPEDSSIYLCSAGDTANYGYTFGSGTRLTVV.

This clonotype was recorded many times. J is TRBJ1-6 and V is TRBV20-1; D is undetermined. Trimming cost V 3 bases and J 1 base, with 7 bases left between them. Germline V gene data show CDR1 as DFQATT and CDR2 as SNEGSKA (reference sequence). This CDR3 contains 14 residues. The CDR3 loop reads CSASHSSYNSPLHF. The CDR3 nucleotides are TGCAGTGCTAGTCACAGTTCCTATAATTCACCCCTCCACTTT.

V and J are TRBV25-1 and TRBJ1-4; maybe TRBD1 (6 bases). CDR1 is MGHDK and CDR2 is SYGVNS in the germline V gene. V lost 6 bases to trimming and J lost 4 bases, with 9 bases between them. The CDR3 contains 13 residues. The CDR3 protein is CASRDSINEKLFF. The CDR3 bases are TGTGCCAGCAGGGACAGTATTAATGAAAAACTGTTTTTT.

V usage is TRBV12-3 or TRBV12-4 and J usage is TRBJ1-4, with D possibly matching TRBD1 (6 bases). V lost 6 bases and J 7 bases, leaving 15 bases between the germline ends. The CDR3 contains 14 residues. In DNA, the CDR3 is TGTGCCAGCAGCCCCGACAGGCGTATTGAAAAACTGTTTTTT. Protein sequence: CASSPDRRIEKLFF.

The chain carries TRBV25-1 and TRBJ1-1, with 8 positions matching TRBD1. The CDR3 spans 14 residues. Trimming at V came to 8 bases and at J to 1 base, leaving 6 bases not matched to a gene. CDR1 is MGHDK, CDR2 SYGVNS, per germline. The CDR3 sequence: CASVVGQGNTEAFF. CDR3 coding DNA: TGTGCCAGCGTAGTTGGACAGGGGAACACTGAAGCTTTCTTT.

This chain joins TRBV20-1 and TRBJ1-2; D is unresolved. The CDR3 has 13 amino acids. The V gene lost 7 bases and the J gene lost 4 bases, with 16 bases spanning the gap. The germline CDR1 and CDR2 sequences are DFQATT and SNEGSKA (reference sequence). The CDR3: CSVSDGRGYGYTF. DNA for the CDR3: TGCAGTGTCTCCGACGGGAGAGGCTATGGCTACACCTTC.

This clonotype was recorded many times. This chain joins TRBV19 and TRBJ1-3; D unclear. This CDR3 has 14 amino acids. Trimming took 2 bases from V and 3 from J, leaving 8 bases between them. Germline assignment: CDR1 LNHDA and CDR2 SQIVND (reference sequence). In DNA, the CDR3 is TGTGCCAGTAGTATAAGAGGCAGTGGAAACACCATATATTTT. It encodes CASSIRGSGNTIYF.

This clonotype was recorded a few times. The chain links TRBV7-2 to TRBJ2-5; D perhaps matches TRBD2 (5 bases). The CDR3 totals 15 residues. Per germline, CDR1 SGHTA and CDR2 FQGNSA. V lost 3 bases and J 2 bases, leaving 13 bases between the germline ends. The CDR3 spells CASSLVGSPQETQYF. The CDR3 DNA reads TGTGCCAGCAGCTTGGTAGGGAGCCCTCAAGAGACCCAGTACTTC.

This chain links TRBV15 with TRBJ1-2; D gene unclear. V shed 0 bases and J shed 7 bases, with 9 bases lying between them. Germline CDR1 is LNHNV and CDR2 is YYDKDF (reference sequence). The CDR3 sequence is 13 residues long. The CDR3 spells CATSREVSPGYTF. The CDR3 bases are TGTGCCACCAGCAGAGAAGTAAGCCCTGGCTACACCTTC.

The chain joins TRBV20-1 to TRBJ2-3; D uncertain. V lost 2 bases and J 4 bases, leaving 16 bases between the germline ends. The CDR3 is made up of 15 amino acids. Germline values: CDR1 DFQATT, CDR2 SNEGSKA (reference sequence). Written as DNA, the CDR3 is TGCAGTGCTAGACGCGGCCTGGGGTCACCAGATACGCAGTATTTT. This sequence encodes CSARRGLGSPDTQYF.

This clonotype was seen only a few times. J is TRBJ1-5 and V is TRBV19; TRBD1 agrees at 9 bases. This CDR3 has 13 residues. The germline V gene has CDR1 LNHDA and CDR2 SQIVND (reference sequence). J was trimmed by 4 bases and V by 8 bases; bases with no gene match: 3. The CDR3 loop is CASDGTGNQPQHF. The CDR3 DNA sequence: TGTGCCAGTGACGGGACAGGGAATCAGCCCCAGCATTTT.

This clonotype appeared once. The chain joins TRBV7-8 to TRBJ2-6; possible D gene TRBD2, 6 bases. Germline CDR1 SGHVS, CDR2 FQNEAQ. The CDR3 is made up of 21 amino acids. Trimming removed 2 bases from V and 4 bases from J, with 27 bases in between. CDR3 region: CASSLPRSSGGLNRGANVLTF. The DNA for the CDR3 is TGTGCCAGCAGCTTACCCAGATCTTCAGGAGGGTTAAATAGAGGGGCCAACGTCCTGACTTTC.

The gene calls are TRBV12-3 or TRBV12-4 and TRBJ1-4; maybe TRBD1 (5 bases). Trimming left V 5 bases short and J 10 bases short, with 17 bases between. This CDR3 region has 14 residues. The CDR3 DNA sequence: TGTGCCAGCAGTAGGACCGGGGCGCCTGGAAAACTGTTTTTT. This translates into CASSRTGAPGKLFF.

This rearrangement joins TRBV5-1 to TRBJ1-2, with D tentatively TRBD1 (6 bases). Trimming took off 4 bases at V and 4 bases at J, with 17 bases between the two ends. CDR3 length: 15 residues. The germline V gene has CDR1 SGHRS and CDR2 YFSETQ. CDR3 sequence reads: CASSKGGGGGYGYTF. Here the CDR3 DNA reads TGCGCCAGCAGCAAGGGGGGGGGCGGCGGCTATGGCTACACCTTC.